The clone carrying this TCR beta chain showed up just once. As to time point: baseline pretreatment blood. Treatment: 15 Gy SBRT to primary tumor, nephrectomy 4 weeks later. The data derive from a study of radiation and T cells in renal cell carcinoma. TCRdb's copy holds only in-frame clones and misses some; the assay was immunoSEQ multiplex PCR. The table includes some 50,000 clones, 75% to 85% detected once. The source was blood, collected from a patient whose treatment included radiotherapy and nephrectomy. This sequence was found in a woman aged 65 to 85 with renal cell carcinoma.

As DNA, the CDR3 is TGTGCCAGCAGCTTGGCCGCAGGGGGTCGCTATGGCTACACCTTC. It translates to CASSLAAGGRYGYTF. The chain combines TRBV5-6 with TRBJ1-2; TRBD1 matches at 7 bases. In germline, CDR1 is SGHDT, CDR2 YYEEEE. There are 15 residues in the CDR3. V dropped 0 bases and J dropped 4; count of bases not matched to a gene: 6.